The 4 T cell receptor beta chains reported below all come from one sample, sequenced in a study of beta chain features in type 1 diabetes. Study observations and caveats: Shorter TCRB CDR3s, moderately but significantly so, marked every one of the four CD4+ subsets in Type 1 diabetes patients.

Since all of the isolated RNA was reverse transcribed, expressed TCRB transcripts were what got sequenced. Some clones are missing from TCRdb's copy, which holds only in-frame ones; the method was immunoSEQ multiplex PCR. This table holds about 230,000 clones, roughly 17% found once. The antigens for these receptors are not known. The sample taken for sequencing was naive CD4+ T cells from blood. Receptor source: a man aged 30 to 39 with type 1 diabetes.

The chain combines TRBV4-3 with TRBJ1-1, with D unclear. The CDR3 loop spans 15 amino acids. Trimming pared 4 bases from V and 0 bases from J, leaving 12 bases between. From germline, CDR1 is LGHNA and CDR2 YSLEER. This CDR3 reads CASSPLDGLNTEAFF. CDR3 bases: TGCGCCAGCAGCCCGTTGGACGGGCTGAACACTGAAGCTTTCTTT.

The chain combines TRBV30 with TRBJ1-1; no clear D. Germline V gene sequence: CDR1 GTSNPN, CDR2 SVGIG (reference sequence). CDR3 size: 11 residues. Trimming pared 2 bases from V and 7 bases from J, leaving 8 bases between. CDR3 DNA sequence: TGTGCCTGGAGTAACGGAATTGAAGCTTTCTTT. This sequence encodes CAWSNGIEAFF.

V gene TRBV5-1 combines with J gene TRBJ2-5; 7 nucleotides align to TRBD1. CDR3 size: 13 residues. CDR1 SGHRS and CDR2 YFSETQ come from the germline V gene. V was pared by 6 bases and J by 5 bases, with 7 bases of the junction left unmatched. The CDR3 protein is CASTSTGYETQYF. DNA of the CDR3: TGCGCCAGCACTTCGACAGGGTATGAGACCCAGTACTTC.

This clone was seen more than once but under ten times. V is TRBV10-3 and J is TRBJ2-7; maybe TRBD1 (6 bases). Germline loops: CDR1 ENHRY, CDR2 SYGVKD. Trimming pared 3 bases from V and 0 bases from J, leaving 12 bases between. CDR3 length: 15 amino acids. This CDR3 reads CAISEGQLNSYEQYF. CDR3 nucleotides: TGTGCCATCAGTGAAGGACAGCTCAACTCCTACGAGCAGTACTTC.